The 8 T cell receptor beta chains reported below all come from one sample, sequenced in a study of T cell responses to AZD1222 COVID-19 vaccine. The repertoire was sequenced with immunoSEQ multiplex PCR; TCRdb's copy has only in-frame clones and lacks some. The data hold approximately 100,000 clones, with roughly nine tenths observed a single time. Sequences were derived from peripheral blood, sampled on day 0 of AZD1222 vaccination. These receptors were collected from an adult in good health.

The chain couples TRBV5-1 to TRBJ2-1, with TRBD2 matching 11 bases. The CDR3 has 16 residues. The J segment lost 2 bases and the V segment lost 4 bases, leaving 5 bases of the junction unmatched. Germline V gene lookup returns CDR1 SGHRS and CDR2 YFSETQ. CDR3 amino acids: CASSQMTSGTYNEQFF. The CDR3 nucleotides are TGCGCCAGCAGCCAAATGACTAGCGGGACCTACAATGAGCAGTTCTTC.

The chain employs TRBV5-6 and TRBJ2-5; D might be TRBD2 (7 bases). The CDR3 has 16 amino acids. Germline CDR1 is SGHDT and CDR2 is YYEEEE. The V end was cut by 0 bases, the J end by 4 bases, with 16 bases between. CDR3 sequence: CASSLAEGGPAETQYF. The DNA of the CDR3 is TGTGCCAGCAGCTTGGCGGAGGGGGGGCCAGCAGAGACCCAGTACTTC.

The rearrangement uses TRBV28 and TRBJ1-2; 7 positions agree with TRBD1. This CDR3 is built from 11 residues. J lost 6 bases, V lost 11 bases, and 6 bases had no gene match. CDR1 is MDHEN and CDR2 is SYDVKM in the germline V gene. The CDR3 nucleotides read TGTGCCTCGACAGGGAATGATGGCTACACCTTC. Protein sequence: CASTGNDGYTF.

The chain links TRBV19 to TRBJ1-5; D possibly corresponds to TRBD1 (5 bases). V was shortened by 2 bases and J by 1 base, with 12 bases between the two germline ends. Germline CDR1 reads LNHDA; CDR2 reads SQIVND (reference sequence). This CDR3 has 16 residues. The CDR3 loop reads CASSISPGTSNQPQHF. In DNA, the CDR3 is TGTGCCAGTAGTATATCACCCGGGACCAGCAATCAGCCCCAGCATTTT.

This clone has a single count. The chain joins TRBV6-6 to TRBJ2-7; 9 bases align to TRBD1. After removal of 5 bases from V and 4 bases from J, the junction contained 9 bases not matched to a gene. The CDR3 is made up of 15 amino acids. Germline-derived CDR1 and CDR2 are MNHNY and SVGAGI (reference sequence). CDR3 in DNA: TGTGCCAGCAGTACCCCGGGACAGGGAAGTTACGAGCAGTACTTC. Protein: CASSTPGQGSYEQYF.

The J gene is TRBJ1-1, the V gene TRBV12-5; D possibly corresponds to TRBD1 (5 bases). With 3 bases removed from V and 5 bases from J, the gap between germline ends came to 13 bases. The CDR3 sequence is 14 residues long. In germline, CDR1 is LGHNT, CDR2 FRNRAP. The CDR3 spells CASGFWQGRTEAFF. CDR3 coding DNA: TGTGCTAGTGGTTTTTGGCAGGGAAGGACTGAAGCTTTCTTT.

The gene calls are TRBV19 and TRBJ2-3; TRBD1 aligns across 8 bases. This CDR3 has 17 residues. V was pared by 0 bases and J by 3 bases, with 8 bases of the junction left unmatched. Germline V CDR1 and CDR2: LNHDA, SQIVND (reference sequence). CDR3 in DNA: TGTGCCAGTAGTATAGAGACCGGGACAGGAGTAACAGATACGCAGTATTTT. Protein: CASSIETGTGVTDTQYF. The full variable domain, completed using reference TRBV19 and TRBJ2-3, is DGGITQSPKYLFRKEGQNVTLSCEQNLNHDAMYWYRQDPGQGLRLIYYSQIVNDFQKGDIAEGYSVSREKKESFPLTVTSAQKNPTAFYLCASSIETGTGVTDTQYFGPGTRLTVL.

In this sample, this clone turned up once. The genes are TRBV5-6 and TRBJ1-4, with TRBD1 matching 7 bases. This CDR3 region has 15 residues. Germline CDR1 SGHDT, CDR2 YYEEEE. With 0 bases clipped from V and 4 bases from J, the junction kept 3 bases outside the gene matches. The CDR3 loop reads CASSLAGQFNEKLFF. The CDR3 nucleotides read TGTGCCAGCAGCTTGGCGGGACAGTTTAATGAAAAACTGTTTTTT.